A selection of T cell receptor beta chains follows, all from one sample in a study of cytomegalovirus exposure and HLA in healthy donors. Profiled with immunoSEQ multiplex PCR; TCRdb holds only in-frame clones, not every one. Counted here are under 95,000 clones, roughly 80% occurring once; the ten biggest clones make up approximately 1%. Source material: PBMCs. These receptors were collected from a male donor in good health and CMV-seronegative. The CDR3 runs from the conserved cysteine through the conserved F or W. The order of the fields is J gene, V gene, clone size, D gene, CDR3 DNA, CDR3 protein. The D gene is left open where the match is weak. A row's size may be missing; if present it is once, few, many or a size class.

J: TRBJ2-1
V: TRBV5-8
size: -
D: TRBD2
DNA: TGTGCCAGCAGCTCCACTTTAGCGGGGCTAAGCTACAATGAGCAGTTCTTC
CDR3: CASSSTLAGLSYNEQFF

J: TRBJ2-7
V: TRBV5-5
size: -
D: TRBD2
DNA: TGTGCCAGCAGCTTGGGACCGGGACTAAGGGTGGGGACCTACGAGCAGTACTTC
CDR3: CASSLGPGLRVGTYEQYF

J: TRBJ2-3
V: TRBV7-7
size: -
D: -
DNA: TGTGCTAGCAGCTTACTAGCAGGCACAGATACGCAGTATTTT
CDR3: CASSLLAGTDTQYF

J: TRBJ1-2
V: TRBV6-6
size: few
D: -
DNA: TGTGCCAGCGTACCGACCGGGGGCTATGGCTACACCTTC
CDR3: CASVPTGGYGYTF

J: TRBJ1-3
V: TRBV18
size: -
D: -
DNA: TGTGCCAGCTCACCACCGCAGATCCGATCTGGAAACACCATATATTTT
CDR3: CASSPPQIRSGNTIYF

J: TRBJ2-1
V: TRBV27
size: few
D: TRBD2
DNA: TGTGCCAGCAGCCCGACCAGCGGGAGGGGTTGGGAGCAGTTCTTC
CDR3: CASSPTSGRGWEQFF

J: TRBJ2-5
V: TRBV7-3
size: -
D: -
DNA: TGTGCCAGCAGCCTTAGAGGCCAAGAGACCCAGTACTTC
CDR3: CASSLRGQETQYF

J: TRBJ2-2
V: TRBV30
size: -
D: -
DNA: TGTGCCTGGAGTGGAGCGGCTACCGGGGAGCTGTTTTTT
CDR3: CAWSGAATGELFF

J: TRBJ1-5
V: TRBV10-3
size: -
D: TRBD1
DNA: TGTGCCACCAAGTCGGGGGGACAGGGCAATCAGCCCCAGCATTTT
CDR3: CATKSGGQGNQPQHF

J: TRBJ1-5
V: TRBV27
size: -
D: -
DNA: TGTGCCAGCAGTTTAGACAGGTTCGGGCCCCAGCATTTT
CDR3: CASSLDRFGPQHF

J: TRBJ2-7
V: TRBV18
size: -
D: -
DNA: TGTGCCAGCCGCTCCGGACTTACGGGCGAGCAGTACTTC
CDR3: CASRSGLTGEQYF

J: TRBJ1-5
V: TRBV4-1
size: -
D: -
DNA: TGCGCCAGCAGCCAAGATGGAGGGGATCAGCCCCAGCATTTT
CDR3: CASSQDGGDQPQHF

J: TRBJ1-2
V: TRBV9
size: once
D: TRBD1
DNA: TGTGCCAGCAGCCCTCATCATTACAGGGGGAGAGACTATGGCTACACCTTC
CDR3: CASSPHHYRGRDYGYTF

J: TRBJ2-7
V: TRBV9
size: -
D: TRBD2
DNA: TGTGCCAGCAGCGTAGGGCTAGCGGGAGGTCAATACGAGCAGTACTTC
CDR3: CASSVGLAGGQYEQYF

J: TRBJ2-7
V: TRBV7-2
size: -
D: -
DNA: TGTGCCAGCAGCTTATATACAGGGCTAAGCTACGAGCAGTACTTC
CDR3: CASSLYTGLSYEQYF

J: TRBJ1-1
V: TRBV6-5
size: -
D: -
DNA: TGTGCCAGCAGTTACCGGGGAGGTACTGAAGCTTTCTTT
CDR3: CASSYRGGTEAFF

J: TRBJ1-5
V: TRBV2
size: -
D: TRBD1
DNA: TGTGCCAGCAGTGAACGACAGGGGAGGTCCCAGCATTTT
CDR3: CASSERQGRSQHF

J: TRBJ2-7
V: TRBV5-1
size: -
D: -
DNA: TGCGCCAGCAGCCCAACCCCGGGCTCCTACGAGCAGTACTTC
CDR3: CASSPTPGSYEQYF

J: TRBJ2-3
V: TRBV2
size: once
D: -
DNA: TGTGCCAGCAGTGAACCCCTAGCTTGGGGCACAGATACGCAGTATTTT
CDR3: CASSEPLAWGTDTQYF

J: TRBJ2-7
V: TRBV4-2
size: -
D: TRBD2
DNA: TGTGCCAGCAAGTCAGCGGGGGGGACCTACGAGCAGTACTTC
CDR3: CASKSAGGTYEQYF

J: TRBJ2-5
V: TRBV7-2
size: -
D: TRBD1
DNA: TGTGCCAGCAGCCTGATACAGGGGAAGGAGACCCAGTACTTC
CDR3: CASSLIQGKETQYF

J: TRBJ2-5
V: TRBV7-2
size: -
D: TRBD2
DNA: TGTGCCAGCAGCTTAAATAGCGGGGGGGCGGGAGAGACCCAGTACTTC
CDR3: CASSLNSGGAGETQYF

J: TRBJ2-3
V: TRBV5-1
size: once
D: -
DNA: TGCGCCAGCAGCTTGGGGCGGGGGCTCACAGATACGCAGTATTTT
CDR3: CASSLGRGLTDTQYF

J: TRBJ2-3
V: TRBV5-1
size: few
D: TRBD1
DNA: TGCGCCAGCAGCTACGACAGGGTAACTGATACGCAGTATTTT
CDR3: CASSYDRVTDTQYF

J: TRBJ1-5
V: TRBV5-5
size: -
D: -
DNA: TGTGCCAGCAGCTACGGACTCTATAGCAATCAGCCCCAGCATTTT
CDR3: CASSYGLYSNQPQHF

J: TRBJ2-3
V: TRBV4-1
size: -
D: TRBD1
DNA: TGCGCCAGCAGCCTCACCGGGACAGGGGGCTCCGATACGCAGTATTTT
CDR3: CASSLTGTGGSDTQYF

J: TRBJ2-3
V: TRBV7-2
size: -
D: TRBD2
DNA: TGTGCCAGCGGTAATACTGGGAGGGTCCCTGGCACAGATACGCAGTATTTT
CDR3: CASGNTGRVPGTDTQYF

J: TRBJ2-2
V: TRBV5-1
size: -
D: TRBD1
DNA: TGCGCCAGCAGCACGGGACAGGCAAACACCGGGGAGCTGTTTTTT
CDR3: CASSTGQANTGELFF

J: TRBJ1-3
V: TRBV7-2
size: -
D: -
DNA: TGTGCCAGCAGCCCTCCCTCTGGAAACACCATATATTTT
CDR3: CASSPPSGNTIYF

J: TRBJ2-4
V: TRBV5-6
size: -
D: -
DNA: TGTGCCTCCCGACAGGACGCCAAAAACATTCAGTACTTC
CDR3: CASRQDAKNIQYF

J: TRBJ1-2
V: TRBV12-2
size: -
D: -
DNA: TGTGCAAGTCGCTTAACCACAGGGGTGGGTGGCTACACCTTC
CDR3: CASRLTTGVGGYTF

J: TRBJ2-5
V: TRBV10-2
size: -
D: TRBD2
DNA: TGCGCCAGCAGTGAGCTAGCGGGGGGCGAACTGGAGACCCAGTACTTC
CDR3: CASSELAGGELETQYF

J: TRBJ1-2
V: TRBV29-1
size: -
D: -
DNA: TGCAGCTTCTGGGAGAACTATGGCTACACCTTC
CDR3: CSFWENYGYTF

J: TRBJ2-7
V: TRBV5-1
size: -
D: TRBD2
DNA: TGCGCCAGCAGCTTGATGACTAGCGGGAGGGCCGCCTACGAGCAGTACTTC
CDR3: CASSLMTSGRAAYEQYF

J: TRBJ2-1
V: TRBV7-4
size: -
D: -
DNA: TGTGCCAGCAGCTTACTGGAGCAGTTCTTC
CDR3: CASSLLEQFF

J: TRBJ1-1
V: TRBV6-5
size: -
D: -
DNA: TGTGCCAGCAGTGCCGGGACAACAAACACTGAAGCTTTCTTT
CDR3: CASSAGTTNTEAFF

J: TRBJ2-7
V: TRBV6-1
size: -
D: TRBD1
DNA: TGTGCCAGCACCCTGGACAGGCACTCCTACGAGCAGTACTTC
CDR3: CASTLDRHSYEQYF

J: TRBJ2-1
V: TRBV7-2
size: -
D: TRBD1
DNA: TGTGCCAGCAGCCCCGGGACAGTGAGCAATGAGCAGTTCTTC
CDR3: CASSPGTVSNEQFF

J: TRBJ2-5
V: TRBV5-1
size: -
D: TRBD2
DNA: TGCGCCAGCAGCTCCGGGGGGACTCCAAGAGGGGAGACCCAGTACTTC
CDR3: CASSSGGTPRGETQYF

J: TRBJ1-6
V: TRBV7-9
size: once
D: -
DNA: TGTGCCAGCAGCTTGGACTCTTTTTCTTCACCCCTCAACTTT
CDR3: CASSLDSFSSPLNF

J: TRBJ2-2
V: TRBV6-6
size: -
D: -
DNA: TGTGCCAGCAGACCCGGGACAATGAACACCGGGGAGCTGTTTTTT
CDR3: CASRPGTMNTGELFF

J: TRBJ1-6
V: TRBV9
size: -
D: -
DNA: TGTGCCAGCAGCGTAGGACCGGCAGGGGTTAATTCACCCCTCCACTTT
CDR3: CASSVGPAGVNSPLHF

J: TRBJ2-1
V: TRBV7-6
size: -
D: TRBD2
DNA: TGTGCCAGCAGCCCAGCGGGGGGCCAAGGGGATGAGCAGTTCTTC
CDR3: CASSPAGGQGDEQFF

J: TRBJ2-3
V: TRBV5-1
size: once
D: -
DNA: TGCGCCAGCAGCTTCGGGGGAAGAGATACGCAGTATTTT
CDR3: CASSFGGRDTQYF

J: TRBJ1-3
V: TRBV6-6
size: -
D: -
DNA: TGTGCCAGCAGTTCTTCAGTTGGAAACACCATATATTTT
CDR3: CASSSSVGNTIYF

J: TRBJ2-2
V: TRBV29-1
size: -
D: TRBD1
DNA: TGCACGTGCCGGACAGGGGATAGCGGGGAGCTGTTTTTT
CDR3: CTCRTGDSGELFF

J: TRBJ1-3
V: TRBV9
size: -
D: -
DNA: TGTGCCAGCAGCGTCCAGGGATCCTCTGGAAACACCATATATTTT
CDR3: CASSVQGSSGNTIYF

J: TRBJ1-6
V: TRBV7-9
size: -
D: -
DNA: TGTGCCAGCAGCTACGGACAGTTAGTTTCACCCCTCCACTTT
CDR3: CASSYGQLVSPLHF

J: TRBJ2-5
V: TRBV5-4
size: -
D: TRBD2
DNA: TGTGCCAGCAGCCCTATGGGTAGCGGGAGCGAGACCCAGTACTTC
CDR3: CASSPMGSGSETQYF

J: TRBJ1-2
V: TRBV2
size: -
D: TRBD1
DNA: TGTGCCAGCAGTGGGCAGGGGGGCTATGGCTACACCTTC
CDR3: CASSGQGGYGYTF

J: TRBJ2-5
V: TRBV28
size: -
D: -
DNA: TGTGCCAGCAGTTTGGATACTAGTTATCCCTGGGAGCAGTACTTC
CDR3: CASSLDTSYPWEQYF

J: TRBJ2-1
V: TRBV7-8
size: -
D: TRBD1
DNA: TGTGCCAGCAGCCAGGGACAGGCAATCAATGAGCAGTTCTTC
CDR3: CASSQGQAINEQFF